The 12 T cell receptor beta chains presented below share a single source sample, sequenced in a study of CD8 T cells in Susac syndrome. RNA was extracted with the RNeasy kit, and a quantity of roughly 0.5 to 1 ug was reverse transcribed using random hexamers. MiXCR was run by TCRdb on the immunoSEQ multiplex PCR reads, yielding one entry per CDR3 protein. In the table there are 150,000 to 200,000 distinct CDR3 sequences, approximately 93% of which are singletons. Sequenced: CD4+ T cells from PBMCs. Source of these receptors: a human donor with multiple sclerosis.

The rearrangement uses TRBV25-1 and TRBJ2-5; the D gene is possibly TRBD1 (5 bases). V lost 5 bases and J 2 bases, leaving 12 bases between the germline ends. Per germline, CDR1 MGHDK and CDR2 SYGVNS. The CDR3 is 14 amino acids. Here the CDR3 reads CASSTDRVQETQYF. In nucleotides, the CDR3 is TGTGCCAGCAGTACAGACAGAGTACAAGAGACCCAGTACTTC.

J is TRBJ2-1 and V is TRBV20-1; D gene unclear. The CDR3 spans 13 residues. The ends were cut back, 6 bases at V and 4 bases at J, with 13 bases in the middle. Germline V lookup: CDR1 DFQATT, CDR2 SNEGSKA (reference sequence). CDR3 sequence reads: CSAAPDLYNEQFF. The CDR3 bases are TGCAGTGCCGCTCCAGATTTATACAATGAGCAGTTCTTC.

The chain is built from TRBV20-1 and TRBJ1-2; D is undetermined. The germline CDR1 and CDR2 sequences are DFQATT and SNEGSKA (reference sequence). With 3 bases removed from V and 5 bases from J, the gap between germline ends came to 16 bases. The CDR3 runs 14 residues. CDR3 residues: CSASVSLGWYGYTF. The DNA of the CDR3 is TGCAGTGCTAGTGTATCGCTGGGATGGTATGGCTACACCTTC.

The chain recombines TRBV29-1 with TRBJ2-3, with 9 positions matching TRBD1. The CDR3 runs to 11 residues. Germline values: CDR1 SQVTM, CDR2 ANQGSEA. Germline trimming cut 7 bases from V and 6 bases from J; bases unmatched to any gene: 2. The CDR3 nucleotides read TGCAGCGCCGGACAGGGGGATACGCAGTATTTT. It codes for CSAGQGDTQYF.

V is TRBV28 and J is TRBJ1-1, with D possibly matching TRBD1 (5 bases). The V end lost 7 bases, the J end lost 1 base, and 13 bases lay between the germline ends. This CDR3 is 14 amino acids long. Germline V lookup: CDR1 MDHEN, CDR2 SYDVKM. The CDR3: CASKPWDGNTEAFF. The CDR3 DNA follows: TGTGCCAGCAAACCCTGGGACGGGAACACTGAAGCTTTCTTT.

This chain connects TRBV28 to TRBJ2-5; 8 bases match TRBD1. V was clipped by 8 bases and J by 5 bases; unmatched bases: 13. Germline CDR1 reads MDHEN; CDR2 reads SYDVKM. The CDR3 covers 15 residues. The CDR3 here is CASALGGQGQETQYF. CDR3 DNA: TGTGCCAGCGCCTTAGGTGGACAGGGACAGGAGACCCAGTACTTC. The full variable domain, in which reference TRBV28 and TRBJ2-5 provide the parts outside the CDR3, is DVKVTQSSRYLVKRTGEKVFLECVQDMDHENMFWYRQDPGLGLRLIYFSYDVKMKEKGDIPEGYSVSREKKERFSLILESASTNQTSMYLCASALGGQGQETQYFGPGTRLLVL.

The chain links TRBV21-1 to TRBJ1-1; no check of the table's D call, TRBD1, against the DNA was made. TRBV21-1 is shown as a pseudogene. The length of the CDR3 is 14 residues. DNA for the CDR3: TGTGCCAGCAGCTCCACGGGAACAGGCACTGAAGCTTTCTTT. It yields the protein CASSSTGTGTEAFF.

In this sample, this clonotype turned up once. The chain is built from TRBV10-3 and TRBJ2-7; D gene unclear. Trimming stripped 3 bases from V and 3 bases from J, with 15 bases between. CDR1 is ENHRY, CDR2 SYGVKD, per germline. The CDR3 is 15 amino acids. The CDR3 region has the DNA TGTGCCATCAGTGATCGGCGGCTTTTGAACTACGAGCAGTACTTC. Its translation: CAISDRRLLNYEQYF.

The chain combines TRBV14 with TRBJ2-5; D ambiguous. CDR3 length: 12 residues. Looked up from germline, CDR1 is SGHDN and CDR2 is FVKESK. The V end was cut by 3 bases, the J end by 4 bases, with 6 bases between. CDR3 bases: TGTGCCAGCAGCCAGAACGGAGAGACCCAGTACTTC. It specifies CASSQNGETQYF.

The V call is TRBV6-2 or TRBV6-3, the J call TRBJ2-7; D unresolved. The CDR3 loop spans 13 amino acids. CDR1 and CDR2 (germline): MNHEY, SVGEGT. V lost 8 bases and J lost 1, with 12 bases in between. DNA for the CDR3: TGTGCCAGCGTCAGTGGGGATTCCTACGAGCAGTACTTC. The encoded protein is CASVSGDSYEQYF.

This clonotype was seen only once. The chain recombines TRBV12-3 or TRBV12-4 with TRBJ2-3; perhaps TRBD2 as D (7 bases). The CDR3 sequence is 15 residues long. V was pared by 3 bases and J by 5 bases, with 15 bases between. Here the CDR3 reads CASSFPGGPIDTQYF. Here the CDR3 DNA reads TGTGCCAGCAGTTTCCCCGGGGGGCCCATAGATACGCAGTATTTT.

The chain uses TRBV10-3 and TRBJ2-2; the D is unclear. V was cut by 4 bases and J by 0 bases, with 21 bases left in between. Germline values: CDR1 ENHRY, CDR2 SYGVKD. The CDR3 loop spans 19 amino acids. The CDR3 DNA sequence: TGTGCCATCAGTGTATCAACGACGGAGAGTTATGCGAACACCGGGGAGCTGTTTTTT. Amino acids: CAISVSTTESYANTGELFF.